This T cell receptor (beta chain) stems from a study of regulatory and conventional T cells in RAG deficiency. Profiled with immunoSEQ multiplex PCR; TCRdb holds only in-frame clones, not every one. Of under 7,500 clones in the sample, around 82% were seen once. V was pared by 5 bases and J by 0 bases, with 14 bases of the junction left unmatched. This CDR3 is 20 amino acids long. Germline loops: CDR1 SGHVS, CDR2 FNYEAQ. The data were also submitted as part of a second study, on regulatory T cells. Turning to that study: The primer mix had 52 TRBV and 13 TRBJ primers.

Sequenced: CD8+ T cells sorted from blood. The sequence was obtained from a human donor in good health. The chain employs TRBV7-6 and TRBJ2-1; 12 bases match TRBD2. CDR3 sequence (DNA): TGTGCCAGCAGCATAGAACCGGGACTAGCGGGTCTTAGCTCCTACAATGAGCAGTTCTTC. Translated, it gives CASSIEPGLAGLSSYNEQFF.